Sequencing of this T cell receptor beta chain was carried out in a study of blood T cell repertoires in COVID-19. Study-wide context: T cells, B-cell-depleted T cells, or PBMCs supplied cDNA or gDNA.

Sequencing used immunoSEQ multiplex PCR; TCRdb keeps in-frame clones, though not all of them. Of about 200,000 clones in the sample, over 75% were seen once. Trimming stripped 0 bases from V and 8 bases from J, with 11 bases between. The CDR3 loop spans 15 amino acids. Germline V gives CDR1 LGHNA, CDR2 YNFKEQ. The receptor was isolated from a woman over 75 with acute or convalescent COVID-19. The rearrangement uses TRBV4-2 and TRBJ1-6; D gene unclear. The sequenced sample consisted of peripheral blood. The CDR3 DNA is TGTGCCAGCAGCCAAGATCCAGGAAGTGATTCACCCCTCCACTTT. Residues: CASSQDPGSDSPLHF.